Below are 3 T cell receptor beta chains sequenced from a single sample in a study of patients and donors after allogeneic stem cell transplantation. TCRdb redid the calling of the RT-PCR reads with MiXCR, one entry per CDR3 protein. Among about 110,000 distinct CDR3 sequences listed, around 36% were seen once. The sample consisted of blood, either unsorted or a sorted T cell fraction (not recorded which). These receptors were taken from a human donor who was either an allogeneic HSCT recipient or a stem cell or donor lymphocyte infusion donor (not recorded which). It is not recorded whose cells these are; they may come from a transplant donor.

A few counts support this clonotype. The rearrangement uses TRBV2 and TRBJ2-3; 7 bases are shared with TRBD1. The CDR3 has 16 residues. Germline V gives CDR1 SNHLY, CDR2 FYNNEI. With 6 bases clipped from V and 2 bases from J, the junction kept 11 bases outside the gene matches. CDR3 nucleotide sequence: TGTGCCAGCAGCACTCTTGGGACAGTAGTCACAGATACGCAGTATTTT. The encoded protein is CASSTLGTVVTDTQYF.

This clonotype was observed once. The V call is TRBV7-2, the J call TRBJ2-1; 9 bases fit TRBD1. The CDR3 runs 16 residues. The J segment lost 4 bases and the V segment lost 2 bases, leaving 6 bases of the junction unmatched. The germline gives CDR1 SGHTA, CDR2 FQGNSA. CDR3 loop: CASSLSFGTGYNEQFF. CDR3 coding DNA: TGTGCCAGCAGCTTAAGTTTTGGGACAGGGTACAATGAGCAGTTCTTC.

The sample holds a few counts of this clonotype. The chain combines TRBV4-3 with TRBJ1-5; D is perhaps TRBD1 (6 bases). V was clipped by 0 bases and J by 6 bases, with 12 bases between them. Germline loops: CDR1 LGHNA, CDR2 YSLEER. The CDR3 extends over 15 amino acids. CDR3: CASSQDQGRAQPQHF. DNA for the CDR3: TGCGCCAGCAGCCAAGATCAGGGGCGAGCTCAGCCCCAGCATTTT.